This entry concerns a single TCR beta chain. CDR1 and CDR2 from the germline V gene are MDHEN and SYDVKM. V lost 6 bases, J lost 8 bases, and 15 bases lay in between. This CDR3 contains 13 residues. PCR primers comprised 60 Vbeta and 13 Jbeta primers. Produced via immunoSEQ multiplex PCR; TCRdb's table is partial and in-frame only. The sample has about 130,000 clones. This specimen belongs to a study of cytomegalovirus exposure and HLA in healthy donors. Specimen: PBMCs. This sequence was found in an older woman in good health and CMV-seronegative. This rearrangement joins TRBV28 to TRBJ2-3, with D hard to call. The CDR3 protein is CASRGPAVGTQYF. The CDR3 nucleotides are TGTGCCAGCAGAGGTCCGGCGGTAGGTACGCAGTATTTT.